Each of the 14 T cell receptor beta chains below was sequenced from the same sample in a study of regulatory T cells in long-lasting Graves disease. The authors built TCR beta libraries using iRepertoire HTBI primers and Arm-PCR of CDR3 regions. TCRdb re-called the multiplex PCR reads with MiXCR, one entry per CDR3 protein. The data contain roughly 520,000 distinct CDR3 sequences, approximately 12% of them singletons. Indicated time point: newly diagnosed GD, antithyroid drugs for less than 3 months. From PBMCs, RNA was extracted and then used to make the TCR library. These data also featured in a second study, about T cells in Graves' hyperthyroidism and ophthalmopathy.

The source was peripheral blood mononuclear cells (PBMCs), collected at new diagnosis, from a patient treated with antithyroid drugs. The receptor source for this set is a woman in her 30s with Graves disease.

This clonotype was seen repeatedly, ten times or more. V gene TRBV7-9 combines with J gene TRBJ1-1; 8 bases are a match to TRBD1. J gave up 4 bases and V 3 bases, and 4 bases lay outside the gene matches. CDR3 length: 14 amino acids. CDR1 is SEHNR and CDR2 is FQNEAQ in the germline V gene (reference sequence). The CDR3 DNA reads as TGTGCCAGCAGCTTGACAGGGGTGATCACTGAAGCTTTCTTT. This sequence encodes CASSLTGVITEAFF.

This clonotype was detected many times. The chain recombines TRBV20-1 with TRBJ2-7; 7 bases match TRBD2. CDR3 length: 15 amino acids. Per the germline V gene, CDR1 is DFQATT and CDR2 is SNEGSKA (reference sequence). Unmatched junction bases numbered 13, after V lost 5 bases and J lost 3 bases. The CDR3 protein is CSAFGVAGDFYEQYF. CDR3 bases: TGCAGTGCTTTCGGGGTGGCGGGAGACTTCTACGAGCAGTACTTC.

Ten or more counts support this clonotype. The genes are TRBV30 and TRBJ1-2, with D possibly matching TRBD1 (5 bases). Germline V gives CDR1 GTSNPN, CDR2 SVGIG (reference sequence). Between the trimmed V and J ends, which lost 3 bases and 8 bases, there was a span of 10 bases. The length of the CDR3 is 11 residues. The CDR3 protein is CAWSTGKGYTF. The DNA of the CDR3 is TGTGCCTGGAGCACAGGCAAGGGCTACACCTTC.

This clonotype was detected a few times. The genes are TRBV20-1 and TRBJ1-2; D is unclear. The CDR3 consists of 12 residues. V lost 5 bases to trimming and J lost 5 bases, with 12 bases between them. Germline-derived CDR1 and CDR2 are DFQATT and SNEGSKA (reference sequence). This chain's CDR3 is CSAAVAYYGYTF. CDR3 sequence (DNA): TGCAGTGCTGCTGTCGCTTATTATGGCTACACCTTC.

Comments on this clonotype: This is likely an artifact of a read error, given a far larger clone one base away. The genes are TRBV12-3 or TRBV12-4 and TRBJ2-1; 8 nucleotides align to TRBD2. The end of the DNA is better explained by TRBJ2-5, so the J call may be wrong. The CDR3 extends over 16 amino acids. The CDR3 coding sequence is TGTGCCAGCAGTTCCCTACTCGGGAGGGCCCCAGAGACCCAGTACTTC. This encodes CASSSLLGRAPETQYF.

The rearrangement uses TRBV20-1 and TRBJ2-7, with D maybe TRBD2 (6 bases). Looked up from germline, CDR1 is DFQATT and CDR2 is SNEGSKA (reference sequence). CDR3 size: 11 residues. The CDR3: CGVTSWDEQYF. CDR3 nucleotide sequence: TGCGGTGTTACTAGCTGGGACGAGCAGTACTTC.

This clonotype was seen ten or more times. The gene calls are TRBV6-5 and TRBJ2-1; 8 nucleotides line up with TRBD1. The CDR3 sequence is 14 residues long. V lost 1 base to trimming and J lost 6 bases; unmatched junction nucleotides: 2. Germline CDR1 and CDR2: MNHEY and SVGAGI. The CDR3 nucleotides are TGTGCCAGCAGTTACTACCAGGGGGCCAATGAGCAGTTCTTC. Translating it yields CASSYYQGANEQFF.

This clonotype has a count of ten or more. V and J are TRBV12-3 or TRBV12-4 and TRBJ2-7, with 7 bases that match TRBD2. The CDR3 loop spans 14 amino acids. V shed 6 bases and J 2 bases; nucleotides not matched to a gene: 7. The CDR3, as DNA: TGTGCCAGCAGGCCCGCTGGGGGGGCCTACGAGCAGTACTTC. This codes for CASRPAGGAYEQYF.

This clonotype was observed many times. The CDR3 spells CASSDGQGLRNEQFF. CDR3 DNA sequence: TGTGCCAGCTCAGACGGACAGGGGCTTCGGAATGAGCAGTTCTTC. The chain employs TRBV18 and TRBJ2-1; 9 bases agree with TRBD1. V trimming: 5 bases; J trimming: 7 bases; junction bases outside the gene matches: 9. Looked up from germline, CDR1 is KGHSH and CDR2 is LQKENI. The CDR3 contains 15 residues.

In this sample, this clonotype turned up many times. The chain carries TRBV20-1 and TRBJ2-2; D possibly matches TRBD1 or TRBD2 (6 bases each). From germline, CDR1 is DFQATT and CDR2 SNEGSKA (reference sequence). This CDR3 has 14 residues. Trimming stripped 6 bases from V and 2 bases from J, with 13 bases between. The CDR3 DNA follows: TGCAGTGCCACGGGGGCGCCCAACACCGGGGAGCTGTTTTTT. Its protein product is CSATGAPNTGELFF.

This clonotype was detected a few times. CDR3 region: CSVGTGLVETQYF. The CDR3, as DNA: TGCAGCGTGGGGACAGGGTTAGTGGAGACCCAGTACTTC. The chain is built from TRBV29-1 and TRBJ2-5; 9 nucleotides align to TRBD1. Trimming took 6 bases from V and 5 from J; bases not matched to a gene: 7. Germline CDR1 reads SQVTM; CDR2 reads ANQGSEA. This CDR3 has 13 residues.

This clonotype was counted many times. The gene calls are TRBV27 and TRBJ2-1; the match to TRBD2 covers 8 bases. J gave up 0 bases and V 2 bases, and 6 bases lay outside the gene matches. This CDR3 is 17 amino acids long. Germline values: CDR1 MNHEY, CDR2 SMNVEV (reference sequence). CDR3 region: CASSLGRGRFSYNEQFF. The CDR3 DNA reads TGTGCCAGCAGTTTAGGTCGCGGGAGGTTCTCCTACAATGAGCAGTTCTTC.

This clonotype showed up many times. The CDR3 coding sequence is TGTGCCAGCAGTTACCTTTTCGGAAACGAGCAGTACTTC. This codes for CASSYLFGNEQYF. This sequence joins TRBV6-2 or TRBV6-3 and TRBJ2-7; D unresolved. The V end lost 2 bases, the J end lost 5 bases, and 10 bases lay between the germline ends. Looked up from germline, CDR1 is MNHEY and CDR2 is SVGEGT. The CDR3 length is 13 residues.

In this sample, this clonotype turned up many times. The chain recombines TRBV18 with TRBJ2-7, with 7 nucleotides matching TRBD1. This CDR3 is built from 13 residues. In germline, CDR1 is KGHSH, CDR2 LQKENI. V lost 3 bases, J lost 6 bases, and 5 bases stayed unmatched. The CDR3: CASSPTGWGEQYF. The DNA for the CDR3 is TGTGCCAGCTCACCGACAGGGTGGGGCGAGCAGTACTTC.